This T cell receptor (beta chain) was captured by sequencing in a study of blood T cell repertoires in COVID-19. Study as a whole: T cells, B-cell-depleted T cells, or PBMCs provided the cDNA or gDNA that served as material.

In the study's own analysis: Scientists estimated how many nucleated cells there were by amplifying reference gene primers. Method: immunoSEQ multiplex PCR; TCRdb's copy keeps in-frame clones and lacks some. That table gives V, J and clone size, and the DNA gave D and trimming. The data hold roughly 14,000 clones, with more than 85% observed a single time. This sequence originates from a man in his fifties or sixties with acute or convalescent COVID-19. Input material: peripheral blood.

CDR3 in amino acids: CASSGARSGGYQETQYF. The CDR3 nucleotides are TGTGCCAGCAGCGGAGCCCGTTCGGGGGGCTACCAAGAGACCCAGTACTTC. The chain joins TRBV9 to TRBJ2-5; perhaps TRBD2 as D (7 bases). With 3 bases removed from V and 0 bases from J, the gap between germline ends came to 18 bases. CDR1 is SGDLS, CDR2 YYNGEE, per germline. This CDR3 comprises 17 residues.